This entry features one T cell receptor (beta chain) sequence. The antigen remains undetermined. The CDR3 totals 18 residues. The V gene's germline CDR1 is GTSNPN and CDR2 SVGIG (reference sequence). Germline trimming cut 3 bases from V and 3 bases from J; bases unmatched to any gene: 10. The entry originates in a study of shared clonotypes between healthy human individuals. Findings and caveats of the study: What limited the represented genetic and exposure-history diversity was the small number of donors.

Genomic DNA of every subset was divided equally among multiple immunoSEQ plates. Each PCR replicate from the sorted subsets contained around 0.2 ug DNA, which is around 30,000 T cell genomes. TCRdb keeps only in-frame clones here, not all; method: immunoSEQ multiplex PCR. The data hold approximately 340,000 clones, with approximately 79% observed a single time. From CD4+ cells came CD45RA+ naive and CD45RA-negative memory subsets. This TCR was recovered from a man aged 25-45 years in good health. V gene TRBV30 combines with J gene TRBJ2-6, with 11 nucleotides matching TRBD1. Sequenced sample: memory CD4+ T cells sorted from blood. Subset here: CD45RA-negative fraction. CDR3 sequence (DNA): TGTGCCTGGAGGCCCGGGACAGGGGGAATAGGTGGGGCCAACGTCCTGACTTTC. It specifies CAWRPGTGGIGGANVLTF. Based on the CDR3 plus reference TRBV30 and TRBJ2-6, the full variable domain is SQTIHQWPATLVQPVGSPLSLECTVEGTSNPNLYWYRQAAGRGLQLLFYSVGIGQISSEVPQNLSASRPQDRQFILSSKKLLLSDSGFYLCAWRPGTGGIGGANVLTFGAGSRLTVL.